Listed here are 14 T cell receptor beta chains from one sample, sequenced in a study of blood T cell repertoires in COVID-19. Clones were read by immunoSEQ multiplex PCR, and TCRdb kept only the in-frame ones, dropping some. The sample has roughly 70,000 clones; roughly 88% are singletons. Specimen: peripheral blood. The receptor set was obtained from a man aged 45-65 years with COVID-19, enrolled during active disease.

The chain recombines TRBV18 with TRBJ2-7, with 9 nucleotides matching TRBD2. From germline, CDR1 is KGHSH and CDR2 LQKENI. The ends lost 3 bases at V and 7 bases at J; junction bases unmatched: 10. The CDR3 runs to 15 residues. CDR3 residues: CASSPPSGGSGEQYF. The CDR3 region has the DNA TGTGCCAGCTCACCGCCGAGCGGGGGGAGTGGGGAGCAGTACTTC.

The gene calls are TRBV3-1 (or the pseudogene TRBV3-2) and TRBJ2-2; D possibly corresponds to TRBD2 (5 bases). The CDR3 sequence is 17 residues long. V lost 6 bases and J 4 bases, leaving 21 bases between the germline ends. Per the germline V gene, CDR1 is LGHDT and CDR2 is YNNKEL (reference sequence). CDR3 sequence reads: CASSSLGSRASTGELFF. The DNA of the CDR3 is TGTGCCAGCAGTTCGTTAGGATCGAGGGCGTCCACCGGGGAGCTGTTTTTT.

The chain employs TRBV5-1 and TRBJ1-4; D call uncertain. The CDR3 is 14 amino acids. V shed 2 bases and J shed 0 bases, with 5 bases lying between them. Germline CDR1 SGHRS, CDR2 YFSETQ. The CDR3, as DNA: TGCGCCAGCAGCTTCAGTGCAACTAATGAAAAACTGTTTTTT. It specifies CASSFSATNEKLFF.

The V call is TRBV7-8, the J call TRBJ2-1; D call uncertain. Germline V gene lookup returns CDR1 SGHVS and CDR2 FQNEAQ. V was clipped by 1 base and J by 0 bases, with 7 bases between them. The CDR3 consists of 15 residues. The CDR3 nucleotides are TGTGCCAGCAGCTTAGGGGCTATCTCCTACAATGAGCAGTTCTTC. Its translation: CASSLGAISYNEQFF.

The rearrangement joins TRBV10-3 to TRBJ2-3; 10 positions match TRBD1. Unmatched junction bases numbered 4, after V lost 6 bases and J lost 7 bases. The length of the CDR3 is 13 residues. Germline V gene lookup returns CDR1 ENHRY and CDR2 SYGVKD. CDR3 bases: TGTGCCATCAGCTGGGACAGGGGAAATACGCAGTATTTT. Its translation: CAISWDRGNTQYF.

The rearrangement joins TRBV18 to TRBJ2-1; 14 bases match TRBD2. This CDR3 comprises 15 residues. Trimming removed 3 bases from V and 6 bases from J; junction bases left unmatched: 1. Germline assignment: CDR1 KGHSH and CDR2 LQKENI. The CDR3 protein is CASSPGLAGANEQFF. The CDR3 DNA sequence: TGTGCCAGCTCACCGGGACTAGCGGGAGCCAATGAGCAGTTCTTC.

J is TRBJ1-3 and V is TRBV5-3; D perhaps matches TRBD1 (6 bases). TRBV5-3 is classed as an ORF, of uncertain function. The CDR3 is 15 amino acids. Trimming stripped 0 bases from V and 2 bases from J, with 9 bases between. Written as DNA, the CDR3 is TGTGCCAGAAGCTTGGGGGGGCATACTGGAAACACCATATATTTT. This encodes CARSLGGHTGNTIYF.

CDR3 region: CASSIGTGDWTEAFF. The CDR3 DNA reads as TGTGCCAGTAGTATTGGGACAGGGGATTGGACTGAAGCTTTCTTT. This chain joins TRBV19 and TRBJ1-1; 10 nucleotides agree with TRBD1. V trimming: 3 bases; J trimming: 5 bases; junction bases outside the gene matches: 6. Germline V gene sequence: CDR1 LNHDA, CDR2 SQIVND (reference sequence). This CDR3 is 15 amino acids long.

The gene calls are TRBV5-6 and TRBJ1-2; D is undetermined. The CDR3 loop spans 13 amino acids. The V end lost 2 bases, the J end lost 4 bases, and 9 bases lay between the germline ends. Per the germline V gene, CDR1 is SGHDT and CDR2 is YYEEEE. CDR3 in amino acids: CASSFPAGYGYTF. The DNA of the CDR3 is TGTGCCAGCAGCTTCCCCGCGGGCTATGGCTACACCTTC.

The gene calls are TRBV9 and TRBJ1-4, with 7 bases fitting TRBD1. The length of the CDR3 is 15 residues. J lost 8 bases, V lost 0 bases, and 7 bases had no gene match. Germline CDR1 SGDLS, CDR2 YYNGEE. The CDR3 loop is CASSVGSGGSEKLFF. In DNA form, the CDR3 reads TGTGCCAGCAGCGTAGGATCAGGGGGAAGCGAAAAACTGTTTTTT.

V usage is TRBV6-1 and J usage is TRBJ1-6; D is undetermined. Trimming removed 4 bases from V and 3 bases from J, with 13 bases in between. Germline CDR1 is MNHNS and CDR2 is SASEGT. The CDR3 is 16 amino acids. The CDR3 nucleotides are TGTGCCAGCAGTGTAGATCCCCGGGTCTATAATTCACCCCTCCACTTT. Translation gives CASSVDPRVYNSPLHF.

V is TRBV29-1 and J is TRBJ2-7, with 8 bases fitting TRBD1. The germline gives CDR1 SQVTM, CDR2 ANQGSEA. After removal of 1 base from V and 6 bases from J, the junction contained 5 bases not matched to a gene. This CDR3 contains 13 residues. CDR3 nucleotides: TGCAGCGTTGAAGGATGGACAGGGACCGAGCAGTACTTC. As protein: CSVEGWTGTEQYF.

This clone was detected once. Written as DNA, the CDR3 is TGTGCCAGCAGTGAAAAGGGCGGGGCTCCAGCGCAGTACTTC. Its protein product is CASSEKGGAPAQYF. The chain is built from TRBV6-1 and TRBJ2-7; weak D call: TRBD2 (6 bases). Trimming cost V 2 bases and J 9 bases, with 17 bases left between them. Germline-derived CDR1 and CDR2 are MNHNS and SASEGT. This CDR3 contains 14 residues.

With regard to this clone: At one boundary the junction diverges from the germline segment, which might be a read error. V and J are TRBV5-1 and TRBJ2-7; D might be TRBD2 (7 bases). CDR3 length: 12 amino acids. Germline-derived CDR1 and CDR2 are SGHRS and YFSETQ. CDR3 sequence (DNA): TGCGCCCGCAGCGAGGGGGGGGACGAGCAGTACTTC. It codes for CARSEGGDEQYF.